A single sample gave rise to the 20 T cell receptor beta chains below, sequenced in a study of T cell changes during pregnancy in multiple sclerosis. The data were produced by immunoSEQ multiplex PCR, yet TCRdb's version contains in-frame clones alone and is incomplete. The table lists around 30,000 clones, approximately 90% of them singletons. The specimen comprised CD8+ T cells from peripheral blood mononuclear cells, sampled in the first trimester of pregnancy. The receptors originated from a female donor with multiple sclerosis, enrolled in a pregnancy study.

This chain links TRBV4-1 with TRBJ2-1, with TRBD1 matching over 8 bases. This CDR3 is built from 14 residues. Trimming cost V 1 base and J 8 bases; bases outside gene matches: 4. Germline V gene data show CDR1 as MGHRA and CDR2 as YSYEKL. The CDR3 loop is CASSQGQGFDEQFF. The CDR3 coding sequence is TGCGCCAGCAGCCAAGGACAGGGGTTCGATGAGCAGTTCTTC.

CDR3 sequence (DNA): TGTGCCAGCAGCTTCTCGGGAGGGCCCGACAATGAGCAGTTCTTC. Protein sequence: CASSFSGGPDNEQFF. The chain joins TRBV7-3 to TRBJ2-1, with 8 bases fitting TRBD2. The germline gives CDR1 SGHTA, CDR2 FQGTGA. The CDR3 contains 15 residues. The V gene end was trimmed by 3 bases and the J gene end by 5 bases; junction bases not matched to a gene: 6.

V usage is TRBV6-1 and J usage is TRBJ1-1, with D possibly being TRBD1 (5 bases). The CDR3 has 14 residues. Germline CDR1 and CDR2: MNHNS and SASEGT. Trimming cost V 4 bases and J 4 bases, with 13 bases left between them. The chain's CDR3 is CASSVFPGGTEAFF. In DNA, the CDR3 is TGTGCCAGCAGTGTGTTTCCGGGGGGCACTGAAGCTTTCTTT.

The chain couples TRBV9 to TRBJ2-7; 9 nucleotides agree with TRBD2. The CDR3 spans 15 residues. V was clipped by 2 bases and J by 2 bases; unmatched bases: 5. Germline loops: CDR1 SGDLS, CDR2 YYNGEE. The CDR3 here is CASSVTSGQTYEQYF. The CDR3 DNA sequence: TGTGCCAGCAGCGTTACTAGCGGGCAGACCTACGAGCAGTACTTC.

This sequence joins TRBV27 and TRBJ1-5, with D perhaps matching TRBD1 (5 bases). The CDR3 sequence is 16 residues long. V gave up 2 bases and J gave up 1 base, with 12 bases separating them. CDR1 MNHEY and CDR2 SMNVEV come from the germline V gene (reference sequence). CDR3 coding DNA: TGTGCCAGCAGTTTAGTGGCTGGGGGGAGCAATCAGCCCCAGCATTTT. This gives the protein CASSLVAGGSNQPQHF.

The chain uses TRBV28 and TRBJ2-7; 9 bases match TRBD1. The ends lost 6 bases at V and 2 bases at J; junction bases unmatched: 8. The CDR3 contains 15 residues. Germline V gene lookup returns CDR1 MDHEN and CDR2 SYDVKM. CDR3 nucleotides: TGTGCCAGCAGGGCTAGACAGGGGGACGCCTACGAGCAGTACTTC. Translated, it gives CASRARQGDAYEQYF.

The J gene is TRBJ2-5, the V gene TRBV4-3; 8 bases align to TRBD1. The CDR3 has 16 residues. Germline V gene data show CDR1 as LGHNA and CDR2 as YSLEER. V shed 2 bases, J shed 4 bases, and the junction held 9 bases outside the gene matches. The DNA for the CDR3 is TGCGCCAGCAGCCAACTTTCCGGACAGGGCCGAGAGACCCAGTACTTC. The encoded protein is CASSQLSGQGRETQYF.

This chain uses TRBV4-3 with TRBJ2-1; the match to TRBD2 covers 7 bases. Looked up from germline, CDR1 is LGHNA and CDR2 is YSLEER. V shed 0 bases and J 8 bases; nucleotides not matched to a gene: 7. The CDR3 length is 15 residues. The CDR3 DNA is TGCGCCAGCAGCCAAGATTCCACTAGCGTTTATGAGCAGTTCTTC. Protein: CASSQDSTSVYEQFF.

The chain has TRBV5-4 and TRBJ2-7; 9 bases agree with TRBD1. The ends lost 4 bases at V and 3 bases at J; junction bases unmatched: 2. Germline V CDR1 and CDR2: SGHNT, YYREEE (reference sequence). The CDR3 has 13 amino acids. The CDR3 loop reads CASSRTGDYEQYF. CDR3 DNA: TGTGCCAGCAGCCGGACAGGGGACTACGAGCAGTACTTC.

The CDR3 loop reads CASRAGEITAEFF. The CDR3 DNA follows: TGTGCCAGCCGGGCAGGGGAGATTACGGCTGAGTTCTTC. The chain couples TRBV6-5 to TRBJ2-1, with D perhaps matching TRBD1 (6 bases). Germline CDR1 and CDR2: MNHEY and SVGAGI. CDR3 length: 13 amino acids. V was cut by 8 bases and J by 14 bases, with 22 bases left in between.

The rearrangement joins TRBV4-3 to TRBJ1-2; tentatively, D is TRBD1 (6 bases). CDR3 size: 18 residues. Germline V gene sequence: CDR1 LGHNA, CDR2 YSLEER. Trimming left V 0 bases short and J 3 bases short, with 20 bases between. The CDR3 DNA follows: TGCGCCAGCAGCCAAGAGCTCGGGGGGCCGGGGATGTACTATGGCTACACCTTC. It is translated as CASSQELGGPGMYYGYTF.

The chain links TRBV7-9 to TRBJ2-1; D ambiguous. Per germline, CDR1 SEHNR and CDR2 FQNEAQ (reference sequence). V dropped 0 bases and J dropped 7 bases, with 7 bases sitting between them. CDR3 size: 13 residues. This CDR3 reads CASSLAQMNEQFF. The CDR3 DNA sequence: TGTGCCAGCAGCTTAGCGCAGATGAATGAGCAGTTCTTC. Combining the CDR3 with reference TRBV7-9 and TRBJ2-1 gives the whole variable domain DTGVSQNPRHKITKRGQNVTFRCDPISEHNRLYWYRQTLGQGPEFLTYFQNEAQLEKSRLLSDRFSAERPKGSFSTLEIQRTEQGDSAMYLCASSLAQMNEQFFGPGTRLTVL.

The rearrangement joins TRBV2 to TRBJ2-5; 16 positions agree with TRBD2. Germline-derived CDR1 and CDR2 are SNHLY and FYNNEI. The CDR3 spans 19 residues. V lost 6 bases to trimming and J lost 1 base; unmatched junction nucleotides: 11. CDR3 in DNA: TGTGCCAGCAGCCCGGGACTAGCGGGAGGGGGGGAAGTCCAAGAGACCCAGTACTTC. Translation: CASSPGLAGGGEVQETQYF.

The gene calls are TRBV6-5 and TRBJ1-1; D ambiguous. The CDR3 covers 13 residues. V lost 6 bases and J lost 0, with 8 bases in between. CDR1 is MNHEY, CDR2 SVGAGI, per germline. DNA of the CDR3: TGTGCCAGCAGACCTACCATGAACACTGAAGCTTTCTTT. It encodes CASRPTMNTEAFF.

The chain couples TRBV10-3 to TRBJ2-3; 16 bases match TRBD2. From germline, CDR1 is ENHRY and CDR2 SYGVKD. Unmatched junction bases numbered 11, after V lost 4 bases and J lost 4 bases. This CDR3 is built from 19 residues. CDR3 residues: CAISVIDMGLAGGPDTQYF. For the CDR3, the DNA is TGTGCCATCAGTGTAATCGACATGGGACTAGCGGGAGGGCCAGATACGCAGTATTTT.

The chain joins TRBV14 to TRBJ2-7; D is unclear. CDR1 SGHDN and CDR2 FVKESK come from the germline V gene. Trimming cost V 0 bases and J 3 bases, with 6 bases left between them. The CDR3 length is 13 residues. Written as DNA, the CDR3 is TGTGCCAGCAGCCAAGATCACAGCTACGAGCAGTACTTC. Translating it yields CASSQDHSYEQYF.

V usage is TRBV5-6 and J usage is TRBJ2-5, with D perhaps matching TRBD2 (8 bases). The V end was cut by 3 bases, the J end by 5 bases, with 20 bases between. This CDR3 has 16 amino acids. Germline-derived CDR1 and CDR2 are SGHDT and YYEEEE. CDR3 protein: CASSSEPGGGGETQYF. The CDR3 DNA sequence: TGTGCCAGCAGCTCCGAGCCGGGAGGGGGCGGCGAGACCCAGTACTTC.

The rearrangement links TRBV9 to TRBJ2-3, with unresolved D. This CDR3 spans 14 amino acids. V was cut by 0 bases and J by 1 base, with 6 bases left in between. Looked up from germline, CDR1 is SGDLS and CDR2 is YYNGEE. The DNA of the CDR3 is TGTGCCAGCAGCGTAGAACTTGGCACAGATACGCAGTATTTT. Translation: CASSVELGTDTQYF. Combining the CDR3 with reference TRBV9 and TRBJ2-3 gives the whole variable domain DSGVTQTPKHLITATGQRVTLRCSPRSGDLSVYWYQQSLDQGLQFLIQYYNGEERAKGNILERFSAQQFPDLHSELNLSSLELGDSALYFCASSVELGTDTQYFGPGTRLTVL.

This clone was seen a handful of times. V and J are TRBV4-1 and TRBJ2-5; TRBD2 agrees at 7 bases. J lost 0 bases, V lost 4 bases, and 2 bases had no gene match. This CDR3 has 14 residues. Germline lookup yields CDR1 MGHRA and CDR2 YSYEKL. The DNA of the CDR3 is TGCGCCAGCAGCCGAGCGGGGTACCAAGAGACCCAGTACTTC. Its translation: CASSRAGYQETQYF.

The genes are TRBV12-5 and TRBJ2-5; D is possibly TRBD1 (6 bases). Per germline, CDR1 LGHNT and CDR2 FRNRAP. V gave up 3 bases and J gave up 0 bases, with 11 bases separating them. The CDR3 sequence is 15 residues long. The CDR3 protein is CASGFPQGNQETQYF. CDR3 coding DNA: TGTGCTAGTGGTTTCCCCCAGGGGAACCAAGAGACCCAGTACTTC. Filled out from reference TRBV12-5 and TRBJ2-5, the complete variable domain reads DARVTQTPRHKVTEMGQEVTMRCQPILGHNTVFWYRQTMMQGLELLAYFRNRAPLDDSGMPKDRFSAEMPDATLATLKIQPSEPRDSAVYFCASGFPQGNQETQYFGPGTRLLVL.